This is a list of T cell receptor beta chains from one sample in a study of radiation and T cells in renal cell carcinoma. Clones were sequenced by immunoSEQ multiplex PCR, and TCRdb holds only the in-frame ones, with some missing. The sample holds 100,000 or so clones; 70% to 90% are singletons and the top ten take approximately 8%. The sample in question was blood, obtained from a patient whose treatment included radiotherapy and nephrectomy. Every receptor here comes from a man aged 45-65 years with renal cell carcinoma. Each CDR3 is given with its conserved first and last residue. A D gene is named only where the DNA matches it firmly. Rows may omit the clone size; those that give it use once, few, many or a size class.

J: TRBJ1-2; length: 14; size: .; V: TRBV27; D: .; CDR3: CASSLGRHGSGYTF; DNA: TGTGCCAGCAGTCTTGGCAGGCACGGCTCTGGCTACACCTTC
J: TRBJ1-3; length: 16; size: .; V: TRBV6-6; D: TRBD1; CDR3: CASSSQGINSGNTIYF; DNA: TGTGCCAGCAGTTCACAGGGGATAAACTCTGGAAACACCATATATTTT
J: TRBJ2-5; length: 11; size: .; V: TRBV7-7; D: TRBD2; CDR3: CATTSGETQYF; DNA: TGTGCTACCACTAGCGGAGAGACCCAGTACTTC
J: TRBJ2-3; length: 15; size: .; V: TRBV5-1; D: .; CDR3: CASSLAVGPPAPQYF; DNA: TGCGCCAGCAGCTTGGCCGTAGGCCCCCCGGCCCCGCAGTATTTT
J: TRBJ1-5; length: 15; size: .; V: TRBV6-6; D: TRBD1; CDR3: CASRPDRGSAQPQHF; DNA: TGTGCCAGCAGACCGGACAGGGGGTCGGCTCAGCCCCAGCATTTT
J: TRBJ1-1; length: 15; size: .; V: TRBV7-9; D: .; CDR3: CASSLEGRGNTEAFF; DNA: TGTGCCAGCAGCTTAGAAGGCAGGGGGAACACTGAAGCTTTCTTT
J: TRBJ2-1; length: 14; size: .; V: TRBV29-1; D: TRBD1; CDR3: CSAGSQGSYNEQFF; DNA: TGCAGCGCAGGTTCACAGGGGTCGTACAATGAGCAGTTCTTC
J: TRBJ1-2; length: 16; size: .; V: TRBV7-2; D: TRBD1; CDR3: CASSFRDRGLGYGYTF; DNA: TGTGCCAGCAGCTTCCGGGACAGGGGCCTTGGATATGGCTACACCTTC
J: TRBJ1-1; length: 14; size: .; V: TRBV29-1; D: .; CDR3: CSALEQGGDTEAFF; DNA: TGCAGCGCCCTGGAACAGGGCGGGGACACTGAAGCTTTCTTT
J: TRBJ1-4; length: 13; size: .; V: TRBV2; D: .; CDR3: CASRDRASEKLFF; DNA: TGTGCCAGCAGGGATCGCGCCTCTGAAAAACTGTTTTTT
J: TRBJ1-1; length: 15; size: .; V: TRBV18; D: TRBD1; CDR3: CASSTRDSLNTEAFF; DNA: TGTGCCAGCTCAACCCGGGACAGCCTGAACACTGAAGCTTTCTTT
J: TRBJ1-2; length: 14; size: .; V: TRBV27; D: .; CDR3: CASSLFDGAGGYTF; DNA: TGTGCCAGCAGTTTATTCGACGGGGCGGGGGGCTACACCTTC
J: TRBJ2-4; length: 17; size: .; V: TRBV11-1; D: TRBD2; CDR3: CASSFTFTSGDKNIQYF; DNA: TGTGCCAGCAGCTTCACATTTACTAGCGGTGACAAAAACATTCAGTACTTC
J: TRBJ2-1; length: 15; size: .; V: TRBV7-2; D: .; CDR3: CASSLFWGNYNEQFF; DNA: TGTGCCAGCAGCTTATTCTGGGGAAACTACAATGAGCAGTTCTTC
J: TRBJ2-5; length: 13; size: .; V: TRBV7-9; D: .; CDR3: CASSLVLGETQYF; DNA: TGTGCCAGCAGCTTAGTCCTAGGAGAGACCCAGTACTTC
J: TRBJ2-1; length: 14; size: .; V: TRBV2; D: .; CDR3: CASILRGLRNEQFF; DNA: TGTGCCAGCATCCTTCGGGGACTGAGGAATGAGCAGTTCTTC
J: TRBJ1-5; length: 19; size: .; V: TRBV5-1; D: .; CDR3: CASSLGLGFQPYSNQPQHF; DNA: TGCGCCAGCAGCTTGGGCCTAGGGTTCCAGCCATATAGCAATCAGCCCCAGCATTTT
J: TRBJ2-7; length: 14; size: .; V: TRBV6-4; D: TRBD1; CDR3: CASSETGFGDEQYF; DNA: TGTGCCAGCAGCGAGACAGGGTTTGGCGACGAGCAGTACTTC
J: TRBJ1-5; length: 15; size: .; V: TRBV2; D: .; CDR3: CASSVARQGNQPQHF; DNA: TGTGCCAGCAGTGTGGCCCGACAGGGCAATCAGCCCCAGCATTTT
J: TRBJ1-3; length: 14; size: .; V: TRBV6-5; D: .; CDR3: CASSLLSSGNTIYF; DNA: TGTGCCAGCAGTCTACTGAGCTCTGGAAACACCATATATTTT
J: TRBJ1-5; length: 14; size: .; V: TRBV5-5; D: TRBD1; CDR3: CASSRDRSVQPQHF; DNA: TGTGCCAGCAGCCGGGACAGGAGTGTTCAGCCCCAGCATTTT
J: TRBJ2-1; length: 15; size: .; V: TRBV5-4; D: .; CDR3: CASSGQNGAWNEQFF; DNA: TGTGCCAGCAGCGGACAGAACGGGGCCTGGAATGAGCAGTTCTTC
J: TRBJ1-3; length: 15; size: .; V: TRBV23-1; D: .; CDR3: CASSHRDKVMNTIYF; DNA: TGCGCCAGCAGTCACCGGGACAAGGTCATGAACACCATATATTTT
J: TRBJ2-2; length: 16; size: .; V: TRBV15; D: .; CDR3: CATSRASWGASGELFF; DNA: TGTGCCACCAGCAGAGCCTCTTGGGGGGCTTCGGGGGAGCTGTTTTTT
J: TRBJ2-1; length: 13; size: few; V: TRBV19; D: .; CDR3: CASNPGLHNEQFF; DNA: TGTGCCAGTAATCCTGGCTTGCACAATGAGCAGTTCTTC
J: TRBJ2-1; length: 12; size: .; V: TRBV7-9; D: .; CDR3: CASSPGPDEQFF; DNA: TGTGCCAGCAGCCCGGGGCCGGATGAGCAGTTCTTC
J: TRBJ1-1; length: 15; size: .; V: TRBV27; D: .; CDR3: CASTPNRVLNTEAFF; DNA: TGTGCCAGCACCCCAAACAGGGTACTGAACACTGAAGCTTTCTTT
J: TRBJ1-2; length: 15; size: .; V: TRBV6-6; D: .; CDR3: CASSYRPGANYGYTF; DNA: TGTGCCAGCAGTTATCGTCCAGGGGCTAACTATGGCTACACCTTC
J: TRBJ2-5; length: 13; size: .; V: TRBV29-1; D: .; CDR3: CSVKKGGQETQYF; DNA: TGCAGCGTTAAAAAGGGGGGACAAGAGACCCAGTACTTC
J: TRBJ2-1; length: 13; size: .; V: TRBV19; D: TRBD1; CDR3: CASSPTGANEQFF; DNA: TGTGCCAGTAGTCCTACAGGGGCGAATGAGCAGTTCTTC
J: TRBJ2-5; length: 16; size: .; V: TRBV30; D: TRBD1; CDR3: CAWSAGTGTGQETQYF; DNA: TGTGCCTGGAGTGCAGGGACAGGAACGGGTCAAGAGACCCAGTACTTC
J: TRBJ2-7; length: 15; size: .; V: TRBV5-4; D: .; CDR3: CASSLETGDSYEQYF; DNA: TGTGCCAGCAGCTTGGAGACAGGTGACTCCTACGAGCAGTACTTC
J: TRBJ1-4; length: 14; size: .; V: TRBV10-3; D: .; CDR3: CAISEVSQNEKLFF; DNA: TGTGCCATCAGTGAGGTCAGCCAGAATGAAAAACTGTTTTTT
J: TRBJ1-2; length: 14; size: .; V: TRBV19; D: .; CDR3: CASSIWQGGGGYTF; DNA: TGTGCCAGTAGTATATGGCAGGGAGGAGGTGGCTACACCTTC
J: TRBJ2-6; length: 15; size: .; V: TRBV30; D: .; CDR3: CAWSQGRTGANVLTF; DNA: TGTGCCTGGAGTCAGGGGAGGACTGGGGCCAACGTCCTGACTTTC
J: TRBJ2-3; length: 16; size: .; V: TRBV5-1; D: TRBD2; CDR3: CASSLGLAIGTDTQYF; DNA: TGCGCCAGCAGCCTGGGACTAGCTATAGGCACAGATACGCAGTATTTT
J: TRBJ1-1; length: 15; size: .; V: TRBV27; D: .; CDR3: CASRPGRVWDTEAFF; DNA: TGTGCCAGCAGACCCGGGAGGGTATGGGACACTGAAGCTTTCTTT
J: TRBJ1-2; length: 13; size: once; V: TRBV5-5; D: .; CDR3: CASSATASYGYTF; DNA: TGTGCCAGCAGCGCGACTGCAAGTTATGGCTACACCTTC
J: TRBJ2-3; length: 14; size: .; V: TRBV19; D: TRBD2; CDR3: CASKRTSGIYTQYF; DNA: TGTGCCAGTAAGAGGACTAGCGGGATCTATACGCAGTATTTT
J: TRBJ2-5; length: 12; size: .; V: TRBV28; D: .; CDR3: CASSPIEGTQYF; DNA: TGTGCCAGCAGCCCTATCGAAGGGACCCAGTACTTC
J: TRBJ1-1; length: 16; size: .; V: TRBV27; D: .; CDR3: CASSLSSGGAGIEAFF; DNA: TGTGCCAGCAGTTTATCGTCTGGGGGAGCGGGGATTGAAGCTTTCTTT
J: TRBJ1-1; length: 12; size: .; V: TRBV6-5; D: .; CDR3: CASSHADTEAFF; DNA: TGTGCCAGCAGCCATGCGGACACTGAAGCTTTCTTT
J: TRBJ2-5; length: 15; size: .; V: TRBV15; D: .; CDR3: CATSRDLGGFETQYF; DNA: TGTGCCACCAGCAGAGATCTAGGAGGGTTTGAGACCCAGTACTTC
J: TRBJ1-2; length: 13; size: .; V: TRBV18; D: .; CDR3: CASSQAGALGYTF; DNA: TGTGCCAGCTCACAGGCCGGGGCGTTAGGCTACACCTTC
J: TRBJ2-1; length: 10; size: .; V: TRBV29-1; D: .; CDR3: CSVGTNEQFF; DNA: TGCAGCGTTGGCACCAATGAGCAGTTCTTC
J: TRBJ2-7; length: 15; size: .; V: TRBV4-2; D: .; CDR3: CASSQVASVTYEQYF; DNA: TGTGCCAGCAGCCAAGTTGCTAGCGTAACCTACGAGCAGTACTTC
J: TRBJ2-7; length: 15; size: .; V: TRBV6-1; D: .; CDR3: CASSEAPGAGRKQYF; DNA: TGTGCCAGCAGTGAAGCGCCAGGGGCCGGAAGAAAGCAGTACTTC
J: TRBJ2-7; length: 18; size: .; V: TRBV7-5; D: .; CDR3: CARSFKLGGPMIMYEQYF; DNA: TGTGCCAGAAGCTTCAAGTTAGGAGGACCCATGATCATGTACGAGCAGTACTTC
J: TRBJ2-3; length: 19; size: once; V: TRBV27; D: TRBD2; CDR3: CASSFPQARKREREGTQYF; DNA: TGTGCCAGCAGTTTCCCCCAGGCACGGAAGCGGGAGCGGGAGGGTACGCAGTATTTT